The sequence of this TCR beta chain was determined in a study of regulatory T cells in long-lasting Graves disease. Study-wide points: Clonotypes that were public and shared totalled approximately 3,000 in persistent patients versus 900 to 1,000 in new patients.

V was clipped by 1 base and J by 2 bases; unmatched bases: 11. The V gene's germline CDR1 is GTSNPN and CDR2 SVGIG (reference sequence). The CDR3 consists of 17 residues. Arm-PCR of CDR3 regions with iRepertoire HTBI primers generated TCR beta libraries. MiXCR, run by TCRdb on the multiplex PCR reads, gives a single entry per CDR3 protein. The sample includes 350,000 to 450,000 distinct CDR3 sequences, roughly 15% of them seen just once. The time point denotes: newly diagnosed GD, antithyroid drugs for less than 3 months. PBMC RNA served as the TCR library source. This clonotype was seen ten or more times. What it binds is not known. The same specimen was also included in a second study, on T cells in Graves' hyperthyroidism and ophthalmopathy. As reported in that work: The study defined stable Graves' hyperthyroidism as no ophthalmopathy progression within 18 months. Most expanded thyroid clonotypes above 0.001 recurred in blood.

The chain uses TRBV30 and TRBJ2-1, with 7 bases aligning to TRBD1. This sample comprised peripheral blood mononuclear cells (PBMCs), obtained at new diagnosis, from a patient treated with antithyroid drugs. This receptor was identified in a woman aged 35 to 49 with Graves disease. The DNA for the CDR3 is TGTGCCTGGAGTGGGGGACAGACTCTTAACCCCTACAATGAGCAGTTCTTC. Protein sequence: CAWSGGQTLNPYNEQFF.